This TCR beta chain was profiled in a study of blood T cell repertoires in COVID-19. Study summary: Sample material is recorded as cDNA or gDNA derived from T cells, B-cell-depleted T cells, or PBMCs.

Unmatched junction bases numbered 10, after V lost 5 bases and J lost 7 bases. This CDR3 contains 16 residues. The germline V gene has CDR1 SEHNR and CDR2 FQNEAQ (reference sequence). Original analysis: The assay estimated nucleated cells by amplifying reference gene primers. TCRdb's table, derived via immunoSEQ multiplex PCR, lists solely in-frame clones and lacks some. V, J and clone size reflect that table, while D and trimming were determined from the DNA. The table records approximately 200,000 clones, more than 70% of them present only once. This sequence was found in a woman in her fifties or sixties with acute or convalescent COVID-19. J is TRBJ2-1 and V is TRBV7-9; the match to TRBD2 covers 11 bases. The sequencing sample was made of peripheral blood. The CDR3 loop is CASSLTSGGRRNEQFF. CDR3 coding DNA: TGTGCCAGCAGCCTTACTAGCGGGGGCCGACGGAATGAGCAGTTCTTC.